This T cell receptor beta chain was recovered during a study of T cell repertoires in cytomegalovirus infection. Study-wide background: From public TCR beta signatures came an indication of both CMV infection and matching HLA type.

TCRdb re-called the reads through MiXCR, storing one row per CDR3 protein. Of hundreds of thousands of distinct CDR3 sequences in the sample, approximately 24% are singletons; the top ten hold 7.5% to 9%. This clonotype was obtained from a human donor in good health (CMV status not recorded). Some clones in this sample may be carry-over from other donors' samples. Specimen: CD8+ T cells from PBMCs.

The CDR3 DNA reads as TGTGCCAGCAGCTCGGGATTCGGGAACACTGAAGCTTTCTTT. Residues: CASSSGFGNTEAFF. The chain links TRBV7-3 to TRBJ1-1; D remains ambiguous. This CDR3 comprises 14 residues. Germline assignment: CDR1 SGHTA and CDR2 FQGTGA. V was pared by 4 bases and J by 1 base, with 10 bases between.